One sample yielded the 17 T cell receptor beta chains listed below, sequenced in a study of PD-L1 blockade in urothelial cancer. Data came from immunoSEQ multiplex PCR; TCRdb stores just in-frame clones and leaves some out. The repertoire holds tens of thousands of clones, with about four fifths as singletons. Indicated time point: pretreatment peripheral blood. The starting material was PBMCs, obtained around atezolizumab (anti-PD-L1) treatment. All receptors derive from a woman between 70 and 85 years old with urothelial cancer.

The chain carries TRBV7-8 and TRBJ1-5, with 7 positions matching TRBD1. Germline V gene lookup returns CDR1 SGHVS and CDR2 FQNEAQ. The CDR3 contains 18 residues. V lost 5 bases to trimming and J lost 6 bases; unmatched junction nucleotides: 19. CDR3 sequence reads: CASSRSPDRWGTLQPQHF. The CDR3 region has the DNA TGTGCCAGCAGCCGTAGCCCGGACAGGTGGGGGACCCTTCAGCCCCAGCATTTT.

The chain recombines TRBV6-1 with TRBJ1-2; D perhaps matches TRBD1 (5 bases). Trimming removed 3 bases from V and 7 bases from J, with 24 bases in between. The CDR3 sequence is 17 residues long. Germline assignment: CDR1 MNHNS and CDR2 SASEGT. The CDR3: CASSERSSGLGFGGYTF. The CDR3 coding sequence is TGTGCCAGCAGTGAGCGTAGTTCGGGACTAGGGTTTGGTGGCTACACCTTC.

This rearrangement joins TRBV10-3 to TRBJ2-7, with 13 bases identical to TRBD2. Germline values: CDR1 ENHRY, CDR2 SYGVKD. The CDR3 loop spans 15 amino acids. V lost 10 bases and J lost 7; bases outside the gene matches: 13. Here the CDR3 DNA reads TGTGCCACCGGGAGACTAGCGGGGGGTGAAGGGGAGCAGTACTTC. Protein: CATGRLAGGEGEQYF.

The chain couples TRBV5-1 to TRBJ2-3; D is undetermined. Looked up from germline, CDR1 is SGHRS and CDR2 is YFSETQ. The CDR3 extends over 14 amino acids. Trimming stripped 4 bases from V and 0 bases from J, with 9 bases between. The CDR3 is CASSGQASTDTQYF. CDR3 in DNA: TGCGCCAGCAGCGGGCAAGCTAGCACAGATACGCAGTATTTT.

The chain is built from TRBV19 and TRBJ2-6; D perhaps matches TRBD2 (5 bases). The CDR3 spans 15 residues. Trimming left V 3 bases short and J 1 base short, with 7 bases between. Per germline, CDR1 LNHDA and CDR2 SQIVND (reference sequence). This CDR3 reads CASSMSGSGANVLTF. In nucleotides, the CDR3 is TGTGCCAGTAGTATGTCGGGATCTGGGGCCAACGTCCTGACTTTC.

V usage is TRBV30 and J usage is TRBJ1-4; D is unresolved. The CDR3 extends over 16 amino acids. Germline V lookup: CDR1 GTSNPN, CDR2 SVGIG (reference sequence). The V end was cut by 1 base, the J end by 5 bases, with 17 bases between. CDR3 sequence (DNA): TGTGCCTGGAGTGGCGCAGTTATGGCGGGGAATGAAAAACTGTTTTTT. Protein sequence: CAWSGAVMAGNEKLFF. Together with reference TRBV30 and TRBJ1-4, the CDR3 gives the full variable domain: SQTIHQWPATLVQPVGSPLSLECTVEGTSNPNLYWYRQAAGRGLQLLFYSVGIGQISSEVPQNLSASRPQDRQFILSSKKLLLSDSGFYLCAWSGAVMAGNEKLFFGSGTQLSVL.

This chain connects TRBV7-7 to TRBJ2-1; D perhaps matches TRBD2 (6 bases). The CDR3 has 15 amino acids. V was shortened by 1 base and J by 1 base, with 8 bases between the two germline ends. The germline CDR1 and CDR2 sequences are SSHAT and FNYEAQ (reference sequence). In DNA form, the CDR3 reads TGTGCCAGCAGCTTAGTGGCGGGGTCCTACAATGAGCAGTTCTTC. Translated, it gives CASSLVAGSYNEQFF.

The rearrangement uses TRBV4-1 and TRBJ1-3; D gene unclear. The CDR3 spans 18 residues. Trimming took 0 bases from V and 0 from J, leaving 15 bases between them. Germline CDR1 reads MGHRA; CDR2 reads YSYEKL. The CDR3 spells CASSQDQVDSFSGNTIYF. In DNA, the CDR3 is TGCGCCAGCAGCCAAGATCAAGTGGACTCCTTCTCTGGAAACACCATATATTTT.

V gene TRBV19 combines with J gene TRBJ2-7, with 10 bases aligning to TRBD2. Germline V gene sequence: CDR1 LNHDA, CDR2 SQIVND (reference sequence). The CDR3 runs to 16 residues. The ends lost 9 bases at V and 3 bases at J; junction bases unmatched: 14. The CDR3 bases are TGTGCCAGCACGTGGCTAGCGGGAGCGTATTACTACGAGCAGTACTTC. Protein product: CASTWLAGAYYYEQYF. Looking up the rest from reference TRBV19 and TRBJ2-7 gives the full variable domain: DGGITQSPKYLFRKEGQNVTLSCEQNLNHDAMYWYRQDPGQGLRLIYYSQIVNDFQKGDIAEGYSVSREKKESFPLTVTSAQKNPTAFYLCASTWLAGAYYYEQYFGPGTRLTVT.

This chain connects TRBV5-5 to TRBJ2-7; possibly TRBD1 for D (6 bases). The CDR3 has 12 amino acids. CDR1 is SGHKS and CDR2 is YYEKEE in the germline V gene (reference sequence). The V end was cut by 3 bases, the J end by 6 bases, with 10 bases between. CDR3 nucleotide sequence: TGTGCCAGCAGCTCACAGGGACGCGAGCAGTACTTC. Amino acids: CASSSQGREQYF.

This chain links TRBV28 with TRBJ2-7, with D hard to call. V lost 5 bases and J 0 bases, leaving 11 bases between the germline ends. Germline values: CDR1 MDHEN, CDR2 SYDVKM. The CDR3 is 14 amino acids. Written as DNA, the CDR3 is TGTGCCAGCAGTCATCTACAGAACTCCTACGAGCAGTACTTC. It yields the protein CASSHLQNSYEQYF.

The rearrangement uses TRBV5-4 and TRBJ2-7, with D perhaps TRBD1 (6 bases). The CDR3 is 14 residues long. The germline V gene encodes CDR1 SGHNT and CDR2 YYREEE (reference sequence). Trimming cost V 3 bases and J 4 bases, with 14 bases left between them. The CDR3 nucleotides read TGTGCCAGCAGCTGGTGGGGGCAGAATTACGAGCAGTACTTC. This codes for CASSWWGQNYEQYF.

The chain carries TRBV15 and TRBJ1-6; D is perhaps TRBD1 (5 bases). The CDR3 spans 14 residues. CDR1 is LNHNV and CDR2 is YYDKDF in the germline V gene (reference sequence). V was shortened by 0 bases and J by 8 bases, with 8 bases between the two germline ends. The CDR3 here is CATSRDRGYSPLHF. The CDR3 bases are TGTGCCACCAGCAGAGATCGGGGGTATTCACCCCTCCACTTT.

The rearrangement links TRBV5-1 to TRBJ2-1; 15 bases map to TRBD2. J was trimmed by 0 bases and V by 4 bases; bases with no gene match: 8. The CDR3 is 19 residues long. The germline CDR1 and CDR2 sequences are SGHRS and YFSETQ. The CDR3 here is CASSPGTSGRPISYNEQFF. The CDR3, as DNA: TGCGCCAGCAGCCCCGGGACTAGCGGGAGGCCAATCTCCTACAATGAGCAGTTCTTC.

V gene TRBV7-9 combines with J gene TRBJ2-5, with a tentative D call TRBD2 (6 bases). Germline V CDR1 and CDR2: SEHNR, FQNEAQ (reference sequence). The V end was cut by 5 bases, the J end by 0 bases, with 16 bases between. The CDR3 covers 16 residues. Here the CDR3 DNA reads TGTGCCAGCAGCGACCTGCGGGGCGGGTACCAAGAGACCCAGTACTTC. Its translation is CASSDLRGGYQETQYF. Together with reference TRBV7-9 and TRBJ2-5, the CDR3 gives the full variable domain: DTGVSQNPRHKITKRGQNVTFRCDPISEHNRLYWYRQTLGQGPEFLTYFQNEAQLEKSRLLSDRFSAERPKGSFSTLEIQRTEQGDSAMYLCASSDLRGGYQETQYFGPGTRLLVL.

This chain joins TRBV18 and TRBJ1-2; D is uncertain. Germline CDR1 and CDR2: KGHSH and LQKENI. The germline V and J ends were trimmed by 1 base and 7 bases, with 10 bases remaining between them. This CDR3 is 13 amino acids long. The CDR3 loop is CASSPRESGGYTF. CDR3 DNA sequence: TGTGCCAGCTCACCACGAGAGAGCGGTGGCTACACCTTC. Full variable domain (rest looked up from reference TRBV18 and TRBJ1-2): NAGVMQNPRHLVRRRGQEARLRCSPMKGHSHVYWYRQLPEEGLKFMVYLQKENIIDESGMPKERFSAEFPKEGPSILRIQQVVRGDSAAYFCASSPRESGGYTFGSGTRLTVV.

The chain combines TRBV18 with TRBJ1-1; 9 positions agree with TRBD1. The CDR3 covers 14 residues. In germline, CDR1 is KGHSH, CDR2 LQKENI. Trimming cost V 9 bases and J 0 bases; bases outside gene matches: 5. CDR3 amino acids: CASSNRGLNTEAFF. The DNA for the CDR3 is TGTGCCAGTTCGAACAGGGGGCTGAACACTGAAGCTTTCTTT.